This T cell receptor (beta chain) was identified during a study of Ad26.COV2.S vaccination and SARS-CoV-2 variants. The overall study: It was the COV1001 Ad26.COV2.S trial arm that included the donor. Once, or twice with 56 days between doses, Ad26.COV2.S was given intramuscularly.

Data came from immunoSEQ multiplex PCR; TCRdb stores just in-frame clones and leaves some out. Of 430,000 or so clones in the sample, roughly 89% were seen once. Concerning this clone: Its antigen is as yet unknown.

Study observations and caveats: Spike-specific TCR breadth was greater in vaccine than placebo recipients.

Treatment of the sample: roughly 19 received Ad26.COV2.S at low or high dose, single or two shots; several received placebo; per-sample allocation not given. Samples analyzed were those drawn on day 63 after the first vaccine or placebo injection. The specimen comprised peripheral blood, sampled in a trial of Ad26.COV2.S vaccine versus placebo. The clonotype was recovered from a person aged 18 to 65 who received the Ad26.COV2.S COVID-19 vaccine or a placebo.

CDR3 bases: TGTGCCAGCAGCTTCGGTGGGACAGATACGCAGTATTTT. Protein: CASSFGGTDTQYF. The chain is built from TRBV7-3 and TRBJ2-3; D gene uncertain. The V gene lost 3 bases and the J gene lost 3 bases, with 7 bases spanning the gap. In germline, CDR1 is SGHTA, CDR2 FQGTGA. CDR3 size: 13 residues.